Listed here are 16 T cell receptor beta chains from one sample, sequenced in a study of blood T cell repertoires in COVID-19. Repertoires were generated with immunoSEQ multiplex PCR, while TCRdb's copy carries only in-frame clones and drops some. This sample has roughly 200,000 clones, with roughly 80% found just once. The sequencing sample was made of peripheral blood. The receptors here all came from a woman aged 40 to 50 with COVID-19, enrolled during active disease.

V gene TRBV18 combines with J gene TRBJ1-1; the D gene is possibly TRBD1 (6 bases). This CDR3 region has 16 residues. V dropped 3 bases and J dropped 1 base, with 15 bases sitting between them. CDR1 KGHSH and CDR2 LQKENI come from the germline V gene. CDR3 nucleotides: TGTGCCAGCTCACCCCCTCTTAGGACAGAGAACACTGAAGCTTTCTTT. As protein: CASSPPLRTENTEAFF.

The chain carries TRBV5-1 and TRBJ2-5; TRBD1 aligns across 9 bases. Germline CDR1 and CDR2: SGHRS and YFSETQ. CDR3 length: 16 amino acids. V was pared by 7 bases and J by 4 bases, with 14 bases of the junction left unmatched. The CDR3 reads CASQQGQGIMGETQYF. In DNA form, the CDR3 reads TGCGCCAGCCAACAGGGACAGGGTATAATGGGAGAGACCCAGTACTTC. The complete variable domain, with remaining parts taken from reference TRBV5-1 and TRBJ2-5, reads KAGVTQTPRYLIKTRGQQVTLSCSPISGHRSVSWYQQTPGQGLQFLFEYFSETQRNKGNFPGRFSGRQFSNSRSEMNVSTLELGDSALYLCASQQGQGIMGETQYFGPGTRLLVL.

The chain's CDR3 is CASSPPTGTDTQYF. The CDR3 DNA reads as TGTGCCAGCTCACCACCGACGGGGACAGATACGCAGTATTTT. V is TRBV18 and J is TRBJ2-3; D may be TRBD2 (5 bases). Trimming took off 0 bases at V and 3 bases at J, with 7 bases between the two ends. The CDR3 is 14 amino acids. CDR1 and CDR2 (germline): KGHSH, LQKENI.

Many counts were recorded for this clone. The chain couples TRBV29-1 to TRBJ2-5, with 7 bases fitting TRBD1. The germline V gene has CDR1 SQVTM and CDR2 ANQGSEA. CDR3 length: 14 residues. After removal of 6 bases from V and 5 bases from J, the junction contained 12 bases not matched to a gene. The CDR3 sequence is CSVRDDRELETQYF. CDR3 nucleotide sequence: TGCAGCGTGAGGGACGACAGGGAGTTGGAGACCCAGTACTTC.

The chain combines TRBV7-6 with TRBJ2-4; D is perhaps TRBD2 (6 bases). This CDR3 has 17 amino acids. V was cut by 2 bases and J by 7 bases, with 21 bases left in between. Germline V CDR1 and CDR2: SGHVS, FNYEAQ. The CDR3 nucleotides are TGTGCCAGCAGCTTAAGGGGTGGGGGGAGTGCCGGGAACATTCAGTACTTC. Protein product: CASSLRGGGSAGNIQYF.

This rearrangement joins TRBV5-4 to TRBJ1-2; D possibly corresponds to TRBD1 (6 bases). CDR1 SGHNT and CDR2 YYREEE come from the germline V gene (reference sequence). The CDR3 consists of 15 residues. Trimming shortened V by 4 bases and J by 7 bases, and 20 bases separated the two germline ends. The CDR3 region is CASSLDSFQGPGYTF. CDR3 nucleotide sequence: TGTGCCAGCAGCCTCGACAGTTTTCAGGGGCCTGGCTACACCTTC.

The chain combines TRBV5-6 with TRBJ2-2; 8 bases are a match to TRBD1. Germline V lookup: CDR1 SGHDT, CDR2 YYEEEE. The CDR3 is 16 amino acids. After removal of 1 base from V and 5 bases from J, the junction contained 7 bases not matched to a gene. The CDR3 DNA reads as TGTGCCAGCAGCTTGCCCTGGGGGACAGGAACCGGGGAGCTGTTTTTT. Protein product: CASSLPWGTGTGELFF.

This sequence joins TRBV18 and TRBJ2-1, with D maybe TRBD1 (6 bases). V lost 5 bases to trimming and J lost 3 bases, with 14 bases between them. Germline V lookup: CDR1 KGHSH, CDR2 LQKENI. This CDR3 region has 15 residues. DNA for the CDR3: TGTGCCAGCTCATTCCGACAGGCTAACTACAATGAGCAGTTCTTC. Translating gives CASSFRQANYNEQFF. The entire variable domain, with the rest obtained from reference TRBV18 and TRBJ2-1, is as follows: NAGVMQNPRHLVRRRGQEARLRCSPMKGHSHVYWYRQLPEEGLKFMVYLQKENIIDESGMPKERFSAEFPKEGPSILRIQQVVRGDSAAYFCASSFRQANYNEQFFGPGTRLTVL.

The J gene is TRBJ2-3, the V gene TRBV9; D is perhaps TRBD2 (5 bases). The CDR3 totals 13 residues. The V end was cut by 3 bases, the J end by 5 bases, with 10 bases between. The V gene's germline CDR1 is SGDLS and CDR2 YYNGEE. Here the CDR3 reads CASSASLLDTQYF. The CDR3 coding sequence is TGTGCCAGCAGCGCTAGCCTCTTAGATACGCAGTATTTT.

This chain uses TRBV11-2 with TRBJ2-7; 7 bases map to TRBD2. This CDR3 spans 14 amino acids. Germline loops: CDR1 SGHAT, CDR2 FQNNGV. V dropped 0 bases and J dropped 6; count of bases not matched to a gene: 5. Written as DNA, the CDR3 is TGTGCCAGCAGCTTAGATCGGGGAGGGACCGAGCAGTACTTC. The encoded protein is CASSLDRGGTEQYF. Full variable domain (outside the CDR3, taken from reference TRBV11-2 and TRBJ2-7): EAGVAQSPRYKIIEKRQSVAFWCNPISGHATLYWYQQILGQGPKLLIQFQNNGVVDDSQLPKDRFSAERLKGVDSTLKIQPAKLEDSAVYLCASSLDRGGTEQYFGPGTRLTVT.

The chain uses TRBV2 and TRBJ2-7; TRBD2 aligns across 8 bases. This CDR3 region has 13 residues. V gave up 5 bases and J gave up 3 bases; unmatched junction bases: 3. In germline, CDR1 is SNHLY, CDR2 FYNNEI. The DNA of the CDR3 is TGTGCCAGCAGTAGCGGGAGTAGCTACGAGCAGTACTTC. Its protein is CASSSGSSYEQYF.

The chain recombines TRBV5-1 with TRBJ1-5, with TRBD1 identical over 9 bases. The CDR3 is 15 amino acids. Germline values: CDR1 SGHRS, CDR2 YFSETQ. Losses at the gene ends were 0 bases for V and 7 bases for J; bases not matched to a gene: 5. CDR3 sequence reads: CASSLEGQGGQPQHF. DNA of the CDR3: TGCGCCAGCAGCTTGGAGGGACAGGGAGGACAGCCCCAGCATTTT.

This rearrangement joins TRBV19 to TRBJ1-2, with TRBD1 matching 11 bases. The CDR3 length is 14 residues. V gave up 7 bases and J gave up 6 bases; unmatched junction bases: 7. CDR1 and CDR2 (germline): LNHDA, SQIVND (reference sequence). CDR3 coding DNA: TGTGCCAGTAAGGACAGGGGGCGAATGGATGGCTACACCTTC. Amino acids: CASKDRGRMDGYTF.

The rearrangement uses TRBV10-3 and TRBJ2-1; D remains ambiguous. CDR3 length: 15 amino acids. V was shortened by 4 bases and J by 0 bases, with 10 bases between the two germline ends. Per germline, CDR1 ENHRY and CDR2 SYGVKD. The CDR3 reads CAISVQASSYNEQFF. The CDR3 DNA reads as TGTGCCATCAGTGTTCAAGCGAGCTCCTACAATGAGCAGTTCTTC.

The chain uses TRBV6-5 and TRBJ1-2; maybe TRBD1 (6 bases). The CDR3 extends over 14 amino acids. Germline V gene data show CDR1 as MNHEY and CDR2 as SVGAGI. Trimming removed 5 bases from V and 7 bases from J, with 17 bases in between. The CDR3 sequence is CASSRDGGGLGYTF. CDR3 nucleotides: TGTGCCAGCAGTCGGGACGGCGGGGGGCTTGGCTACACCTTC.

This chain links TRBV3-1 (or the pseudogene TRBV3-2) with TRBJ2-2, with 8 bases lining up with TRBD1. The CDR3 covers 14 residues. Germline CDR1 reads LGHDT; CDR2 reads YNNKEL (reference sequence). V lost 3 bases to trimming and J lost 4 bases; unmatched junction nucleotides: 1. The DNA for the CDR3 is TGTGCCAGCAGCCATACAGGGGGCACCGGGGAGCTGTTTTTT. Translated, it gives CASSHTGGTGELFF.